A single T cell receptor beta chain is shown here with its context. Germline CDR1 MNHEY, CDR2 SVGAGI. The CDR3 sequence is 14 residues long. Trimming shortened V by 0 bases and J by 0 bases, and 6 bases separated the two germline ends. Sequenced by immunoSEQ multiplex PCR; TCRdb stores in-frame clones only, minus some. Among around 79,000 clones, around 90% were seen once, and the ten largest hold approximately 0.4%. The data stem from a study of technical replicates of blood from a few donors. The chain links TRBV6-5 to TRBJ2-7; D gene ambiguous. This receptor was taken from a human donor in good health. Some clones in this sample may be carry-over from other donors' samples. Sequencing was carried out using T cells isolated from PBMCs. This chain's CDR3 is CASSYSPSSYEQYF. The DNA of the CDR3 is TGTGCCAGCAGTTACTCGCCCAGCTCCTACGAGCAGTACTTC.